What follows is one TCR beta chain and its context. Its recognized antigen is unknown. Base qualities are not provided; no much larger clone lies one nucleotide away. The data stem from a study of Ad26.COV2.S vaccination and SARS-CoV-2 variants (dated by TCRdb to 2020 to 2023). About the investigation overall: Vaccine-arm donors were drawn from COV1001, a multicentre, randomized, double-blind, placebo-controlled phase I-IIa trial of Ad26.COV2.S in healthy adults. Ad26.COV2.S was given intramuscularly at 5x10^10 or 1x10^11 viral particles, as a single shot or as two shots 56 days apart. TCRbeta repertoire sequencing was used to assess the specificity and breadth of SARS-CoV-2-reactive T cell receptors after Ad26.COV2.S vaccination. The TCR-sequenced set comprised around 30 samples: around 20 Ad26.COV2.S vaccine recipients, 5 placebo recipients and 8 SARS-CoV-2 convalescent individuals. Trial participants were randomized into five groups of five, in which low-dose or high-dose Ad26.COV2.S was given once or twice, or placebo was given on both occasions. Investigators did not know the trial group allocation while performing experiments and assessing outcomes. What the work shows at the level of the full study, not this receptor alone: Substantial breadth of spike-specific CD8+ and CD4+ T cell responses was reported after vaccination. Vaccine and placebo recipients had comparable non-spike TCR breadth, which fits with the vaccine containing only spike. Ad26.COV2.S recipients had higher spike-specific TCR breadth than placebo recipients (P = 0.0014). It was noted by the authors that total T cell responses may have been underestimated by the TCR breadth and depth analyses. Comparing responses between vaccine doses or regimens was not something the study was powered to do.

TCRbeta CDR3 regions were sequenced with the immunoSEQ Assay. After extraction, genomic DNA underwent amplification by bias-controlled multiplex PCR, followed by high-throughput sequencing. As for the authors' bioinformatics: Collapsing and filtering of sequences were performed to quantify the absolute abundance of each unique TCRbeta CDR3 region. T cell fraction was estimated by normalizing TCRbeta template counts to usable DNA, which was measured by amplifying reference genes present in all nucleated cells. Repertoire TCRs were annotated as SARS-CoV-2-specific when V gene, CDR3 amino acid sequence and J gene were exactly matched to a known reactive TCR set. The reference SARS-CoV-2 TCR set was derived from MIRA and filtered for enrichment in COVID-19-positive ImmuneCODE repertoires, a step that removed public or cross-reactive TCRs. Drawing on the MIRA antigens, annotated TCRs were analysed further at the level of specific ORF or position within ORF. Breadth was defined as annotated unique rearrangements over total unique productive rearrangements; depth was the summed frequency of those rearrangements. TCR breadth was compared between groups using two-sided Wilcoxon rank-sum tests. Held by TCRdb, this immuneACCESS table contains in-frame sequences only and omits some clones. Under half of the omission traces to an unresolved V gene where checked; the cause of the rest is unknown. V, J and clone size reflect that table, while D and trimming were determined from the DNA. Counted in this sample were roughly 380,000 clones; over 75% of them appeared once. The top ten clones comprise about 3.5% of the sample.

In the germline V gene, CDR1 corresponds to MGHRA and CDR2 to YSYEKL. Including the terminal cysteine and phenylalanine, the CDR3 comprises 16 residues. Of all the DNA, just the CDR3 is kept, 48 bases in frame from base 1. V and J are trimmed by 0 bases and 7 bases, and the gene matches miss 8 bases of the junction. The treatment or condition label here, explained by the study, means: roughly 19 received Ad26.COV2.S at low or high dose, single or two shots; five or six received placebo; per-sample allocation not given. For vaccine and placebo recipients, the sequenced repertoires came from samples collected on day 63 after the first injection. Cohort 1b enrolled 25 adults aged 18-55 years at a single site in Boston, USA, between 29 July and 7 August 2020. Ad26.COV2.S consisted of a replication-incompetent adenovirus type 26 vector by which a prefusion-stabilized SARS-CoV-2 spike protein from the original Wuhan strain was expressed.

This sequence originates from a person aged 18-65 years who received the Ad26.COV2.S COVID-19 vaccine or a placebo. The chain uses TRBV4-1 and TRBJ2-2; TRBD2 matches 7 bases in the middle. The sample here was peripheral blood, taken in a trial of Ad26.COV2.S vaccine versus placebo. The CDR3 here reads CASSQDQTSFYGELFF. The bases read TGCGCCAGCAGCCAAGATCAGACTAGCTTTTACGGGGAGCTGTTTTTT.